Below are 31 T cell receptor beta chains sequenced from a single sample in a study of molecular identifiers for immune sequencing clone quantification. TCRdb reprocessed the PCR reads with MiXCR, giving one entry per CDR3 protein. The repertoire holds about 320,000 distinct CDR3 sequences, about 23% seen once, with approximately 0.74% in the top ten. Sequenced material: naive CD8+ T cells from blood, with Jurkat cell RNA spiked in. Subset here: FACS-sorted CD8+CD4-CCR7+CD45RA+ naive T cells. The receptors were gathered from a human donor in good health. Some libraries in this study had Jurkat cell RNA spiked in.

This clonotype was seen repeatedly, ten times or more. The chain combines TRBV12-5 with TRBJ2-3; D call uncertain. The CDR3 loop spans 11 amino acids. Between the trimmed V and J ends, which lost 6 bases and 7 bases, there was a span of 8 bases. From germline, CDR1 is LGHNT and CDR2 FRNRAP. In nucleotides, the CDR3 is TGTGCTAGTGGGGATCCGAATACGCAGTATTTT. Translating it yields CASGDPNTQYF.

This clonotype appeared many times. The rearrangement links TRBV7-9 to TRBJ1-3; unclear D gene. The germline V and J ends were trimmed by 1 base and 0 bases, with 10 bases remaining between them. The CDR3 totals 16 residues. CDR1 and CDR2 from the germline V gene are SEHNR and FQNEAQ (reference sequence). CDR3 nucleotide sequence: TGTGCCAGCAGCTTAGTCGGTTATATCTCTGGAAACACCATATATTTT. It yields the protein CASSLVGYISGNTIYF. Variable domain in full (rest from reference TRBV7-9 and TRBJ1-3): DTGVSQNPRHKITKRGQNVTFRCDPISEHNRLYWYRQTLGQGPEFLTYFQNEAQLEKSRLLSDRFSAERPKGSFSTLEIQRTEQGDSAMYLCASSLVGYISGNTIYFGEGSWLTVV.

Ten or more counts support this clonotype. In DNA form, the CDR3 reads TGCGCCAGCAGCCAAGATCCAGGGGTCGGCGATGGCTACACCTTC. Translation gives CASSQDPGVGDGYTF. The V call is TRBV4-3, the J call TRBJ1-2; tentatively, D is TRBD1 (6 bases). Trimming pared 0 bases from V and 6 bases from J, leaving 14 bases between. The CDR3 covers 15 residues. Germline V gives CDR1 LGHNA, CDR2 YSLEER.

With respect to this clonotype: In this CDR3 the conserved last residue, phenylalanine or tryptophan, is missing, so a read error is likely. The chain has TRBV29-1 and TRBJ2-2; D assignment may be TRBD1 or TRBD2 (5 bases each). Per germline, CDR1 SQVTM and CDR2 ANQGSEA. The CDR3 loop spans 15 amino acids. The ends were cut back, 3 bases at V and 6 bases at J, with 17 bases in the middle. CDR3 loop: CSVELGTTVAGELFS. The DNA for the CDR3 is TGCAGCGTTGAGTTAGGGACGACCGTCGCCGGGGAGCTGTTTTCT.

This clonotype was seen ten or more times. The chain uses TRBV4-3 and TRBJ1-1; D is uncertain. Trimming removed 0 bases from V and 1 base from J, with 12 bases in between. The length of the CDR3 is 16 residues. CDR1 and CDR2 from the germline V gene are LGHNA and YSLEER. The CDR3 sequence: CASSQDRSQTNTEAFF. CDR3 bases: TGCGCCAGCAGCCAAGATAGGTCGCAGACGAACACTGAAGCTTTCTTT.

The V gene is TRBV6-2 or TRBV6-3, the J gene TRBJ2-4, with no clear D. Germline CDR1 reads MNHEY; CDR2 reads SVGEGT. This CDR3 is 12 amino acids long. V lost 8 bases to trimming and J lost 6 bases, with 11 bases between them. CDR3 protein: CASSVPGNIQYF. The CDR3, as DNA: TGTGCCAGCTCAGTGCCCGGAAACATTCAGTACTTC.

Of note for this clonotype: A read error may account for a junction end that differs from germline. The rearrangement joins TRBV4-3 to TRBJ2-3; D remains unclear. There are 14 residues in the CDR3. Germline loops: CDR1 LGHNA, CDR2 YSLEER. The CDR3 coding sequence is TGCGCCCGCCGCCAAGCGCCAGGCCCAGACACGCAGTCTTTT. This translates into CARRQAPGPDTQSF.

This clonotype came up many times. The chain uses TRBV29-1 and TRBJ1-1; 9 bases line up with TRBD1. Unmatched junction bases numbered 7, after V lost 7 bases and J lost 4 bases. The CDR3 loop spans 13 amino acids. The V gene's germline CDR1 is SQVTM and CDR2 ANQGSEA. The CDR3 reads CSGGQGGGTEAFF. CDR3 DNA: TGCAGCGGGGGACAGGGAGGGGGCACTGAAGCTTTCTTT.

As regards this clonotype: With a much larger clone just one base away, this may be a read error. This likely comes from a read error, as the CDR3 has no conserved phenylalanine or tryptophan at its end. The chain couples TRBV2 to TRBJ2-7; TRBD2 matches at 12 bases. The V gene end was trimmed by 4 bases and the J gene end by 7 bases; junction bases not matched to a gene: 2. CDR1 SNHLY and CDR2 FYNNEI come from the germline V gene. The CDR3 contains 13 residues. CDR3 protein: CASSGLAGAEQYL. For the CDR3, the DNA is TGTGCCAGCAGTGGACTAGCGGGGGCTGAGCAGTACCTC.

This clonotype was counted at least ten times. The rearrangement uses TRBV7-8 and TRBJ1-2; D gene unclear. CDR3 length: 13 amino acids. Germline V gene lookup returns CDR1 SGHVS and CDR2 FQNEAQ. Trimming took 2 bases from V and 4 from J, leaving 8 bases between them. The CDR3 bases are TGTGCCAGCAGCTTAACGCCTAGCTATGGCTACACCTTC. This encodes CASSLTPSYGYTF.

The chain has TRBV7-9 and TRBJ2-1, with TRBD1 matching 9 bases. The CDR3 totals 14 residues. The V and J ends lost 4 bases and 7 bases, in that order; junction bases with no gene match: 5. Germline lookup yields CDR1 SEHNR and CDR2 FQNEAQ (reference sequence). For the CDR3, the DNA is TGTGCCAGCAGCTCCGACAGGGGGTTGAATGAGCAGTTCTTC. Translating gives CASSSDRGLNEQFF.

This clonotype occurred a few times. The chain has TRBV20-1 and TRBJ2-7; 7 bases line up with TRBD1. Germline loops: CDR1 DFQATT, CDR2 SNEGSKA (reference sequence). Losses at the gene ends were 6 bases for V and 3 bases for J; bases not matched to a gene: 8. The CDR3 has 13 residues. The CDR3 loop reads CSARRRGHYEQYF. Here the CDR3 DNA reads TGCAGTGCGCGCCGAAGGGGGCACTACGAGCAGTACTTC.

The rearrangement joins TRBV13 to TRBJ2-2, with D tentatively TRBD1 (5 bases). V lost 4 bases, J lost 4 bases, and 13 bases lay in between. The CDR3 extends over 15 amino acids. In germline, CDR1 is PRHDT, CDR2 FYEKMQ (reference sequence). The CDR3 DNA is TGTGCCAGCAGCTCAGGGTTACTAAGCACCGGGGAGCTGTTTTTT. Amino acids: CASSSGLLSTGELFF.

With regard to this clonotype: A read error may be the cause here, since a much bigger clone is one base away. The genes are TRBV7-3 and TRBJ2-1, with 7 positions matching TRBD2. The CDR3 runs to 13 residues. CDR1 is SGHTA, CDR2 FQGTGA, per germline. V lost 8 bases to trimming and J lost 8 bases; unmatched junction nucleotides: 9. The CDR3 DNA reads as TGTGCCAGCGGCGGCGGGAGTAGGGATGAGCAGTTCTTC. Translating gives CASGGGSRDEQFF.

This clonotype came up many times. The J gene is TRBJ2-3, the V gene TRBV7-9; 8 bases map to TRBD1. The CDR3 spans 14 residues. Germline V gives CDR1 SEHNR, CDR2 FQNEAQ (reference sequence). V was pared by 3 bases and J by 6 bases, with 5 bases of the junction left unmatched. Here the CDR3 DNA reads TGTGCCAGCAGCTTCGACAGGGGCGGTGATACGCAGTATTTT. Protein product: CASSFDRGGDTQYF.

There are a few counts of this clonotype. The chain links TRBV6-5 to TRBJ2-1, with D possibly TRBD2 on 6 matching bases. The CDR3 has 14 residues. Trimming removed 8 bases from V and 7 bases from J, with 18 bases in between. CDR1 is MNHEY and CDR2 is SVGAGI in the germline V gene. The CDR3 spells CASSWGGAANEQFF. The CDR3, as DNA: TGTGCCAGCTCTTGGGGCGGGGCAGCAAATGAGCAGTTCTTC.

This clonotype has at least ten counts. V gene TRBV12-3 or TRBV12-4 combines with J gene TRBJ2-7; D may be TRBD2 (5 bases). V lost 3 bases to trimming and J lost 9 bases, with 15 bases between them. The CDR3 has 13 residues. CDR3 DNA: TGTGCCAGCAGTTTTACACGGGATTCCTGGCAGTACTTC. Translating it yields CASSFTRDSWQYF.

The sample holds a few counts of this clonotype. The V gene is TRBV7-3, the J gene TRBJ2-1, with 12 bases lining up with TRBD2. CDR1 is SGHTA, CDR2 FQGTGA, per germline. The CDR3 runs 15 residues. Germline trimming cut 5 bases from V and 4 bases from J; bases unmatched to any gene: 3. The CDR3 bases are TGTGCCAGCAGCCGGACTAGCGGGAAATACAATGAGCAGTTCTTC. Its protein is CASSRTSGKYNEQFF.

In its sample, this clonotype was seen a few times. The J gene is TRBJ1-5, the V gene TRBV27; D gene uncertain. The V end lost 2 bases, the J end lost 4 bases, and 12 bases lay between the germline ends. This CDR3 is 15 amino acids long. The V gene's germline CDR1 is MNHEY and CDR2 SMNVEV (reference sequence). The CDR3 sequence: CASSLISDGNQPQHF. As DNA, the CDR3 is TGTGCCAGCAGTTTAATATCTGACGGAAATCAGCCCCAGCATTTT.

The CDR3 DNA sequence: TGTGCCAGCAGCTCCACAGGCAATCCCCCCGCCCAGTACTTC. Its translation is CASSSTGNPPAQYF. The chain uses TRBV7-9 and TRBJ2-5; D may be TRBD1 (5 bases). CDR1 SEHNR and CDR2 FQNEAQ come from the germline V gene (reference sequence). Trimming pared 4 bases from V and 9 bases from J, leaving 18 bases between. This CDR3 has 14 amino acids.

V and J are TRBV7-3 and TRBJ2-3, with D possibly TRBD1 on 6 matching bases. V dropped 3 bases and J dropped 4 bases, with 20 bases sitting between them. The CDR3 loop spans 17 amino acids. Germline assignment: CDR1 SGHTA and CDR2 FQGTGA. CDR3: CASSFFGQCPVPDTQYF. CDR3 nucleotide sequence: TGTGCCAGCAGCTTCTTCGGACAGTGCCCAGTGCCAGATACGCAGTATTTT.

At least ten counts were recorded for this clonotype. This rearrangement joins TRBV27 to TRBJ2-7, with unresolved D. The CDR3 contains 14 residues. Germline-derived CDR1 and CDR2 are MNHEY and SMNVEV (reference sequence). Trimming cost V 3 bases and J 0 bases, with 9 bases left between them. CDR3 in amino acids: CASSLAVHSYEQYF. DNA for the CDR3: TGTGCCAGCAGTTTGGCGGTACACTCCTACGAGCAGTACTTC.

There are many counts of this clonotype. This chain links TRBV30 with TRBJ2-7, with 7 bases that match TRBD2. Looked up from germline, CDR1 is GTSNPN and CDR2 is SVGIG (reference sequence). This CDR3 contains 12 residues. With V trimmed by 3 bases and J by 7 bases, 6 bases remained unmatched. In nucleotides, the CDR3 is TGTGCCTGGAGGACTGGGGGGGGTGAGCAGTACTTC. Its translation is CAWRTGGGEQYF.

The rearrangement links TRBV25-1 to TRBJ2-2, with D possibly TRBD2 on 6 matching bases. The germline V gene encodes CDR1 MGHDK and CDR2 SYGVNS. The CDR3 sequence is 12 residues long. The V end lost 4 bases, the J end lost 7 bases, and 7 bases lay between the germline ends. The DNA for the CDR3 is TGTGCCAGCAGTGTAGCGGACGGGGAGCTGTTTTTT. Residues: CASSVADGELFF. The whole variable domain, filled in from reference TRBV25-1 and TRBJ2-2, reads EADIYQTPRYLVIGTGKKITLECSQTMGHDKMYWYQQDPGMELHLIHYSYGVNSTEKGDLSSESTVSRIRTEHFPLTLESARPSHTSQYLCASSVADGELFFGEGSRLTVL.

In this sample, this clonotype turned up a few times. The V gene is TRBV10-3, the J gene TRBJ2-5; D uncertain. Germline V CDR1 and CDR2: ENHRY, SYGVKD. V was clipped by 0 bases and J by 1 base, with 9 bases between them. The CDR3 is made up of 15 amino acids. CDR3 coding DNA: TGTGCCATCAGTGAGTCTGGGAAATTCCAAGAGACCCAGTACTTC. Its translation: CAISESGKFQETQYF.

In the case of this clonotype: A much larger clone differs from this one at a single base, so this may be a read error. J is TRBJ2-7 and V is TRBV9; D is unclear. Germline CDR1 is SGDLS and CDR2 is YYNGEE. The V end was cut by 7 bases, the J end by 2 bases, with 16 bases between. The CDR3 covers 14 residues. The CDR3 loop is CASGYSTTPYEQYF. The CDR3 nucleotides read TGTGCCAGCGGCTATAGTACGACTCCCTACGAGCAGTACTTC.

The chain combines TRBV5-1 with TRBJ2-5; 11 nucleotides line up with TRBD2. The CDR3 runs to 16 residues. Trimming at V came to 4 bases and at J to 6 bases, leaving 11 bases not matched to a gene. Germline V gene sequence: CDR1 SGHRS, CDR2 YFSETQ. As DNA, the CDR3 is TGCGCCAGCAGCCAATCCGGTACTAGCGGGAGTCAGACCCAGTACTTC. Translation gives CASSQSGTSGSQTQYF. Supplemented by reference TRBV5-1 and TRBJ2-5, the full variable domain reads KAGVTQTPRYLIKTRGQQVTLSCSPISGHRSVSWYQQTPGQGLQFLFEYFSETQRNKGNFPGRFSGRQFSNSRSEMNVSTLELGDSALYLCASSQSGTSGSQTQYFGPGTRLLVL.

This clonotype was detected only a few times. V and J are TRBV11-2 and TRBJ2-3, with 9 bases lining up with TRBD2. The V gene's germline CDR1 is SGHAT and CDR2 FQNNGV. This CDR3 comprises 15 residues. Trimming at V came to 2 bases and at J to 3 bases, leaving 3 bases not matched to a gene. The CDR3 loop is CASSLFSGSTDTQYF. CDR3 DNA sequence: TGTGCCAGCAGCTTATTTAGCGGGAGTACAGATACGCAGTATTTT. The full variable domain, completed using reference TRBV11-2 and TRBJ2-3, is EAGVAQSPRYKIIEKRQSVAFWCNPISGHATLYWYQQILGQGPKLLIQFQNNGVVDDSQLPKDRFSAERLKGVDSTLKIQPAKLEDSAVYLCASSLFSGSTDTQYFGPGTRLTVL.

Here the CDR3 reads CASSFYEAGTDTQYF. Written as DNA, the CDR3 is TGTGCCAGCAGCTTCTACGAAGCGGGCACAGATACGCAGTATTTT. The gene calls are TRBV7-2 and TRBJ2-3, with a weak D call TRBD2 (5 bases). This CDR3 region has 15 residues. CDR1 is SGHTA and CDR2 is FQGNSA in the germline V gene. The V and J ends lost 3 bases and 1 base respectively, with 11 bases between them.

This clonotype was detected ten times or more. This chain links TRBV7-9 with TRBJ2-2; 7 positions match TRBD1. Germline V gene lookup returns CDR1 SEHNR and CDR2 FQNEAQ (reference sequence). The length of the CDR3 is 15 residues. Germline trimming cut 5 bases from V and 6 bases from J; bases unmatched to any gene: 9. DNA for the CDR3: TGTGCCAGCAGCCTCGGGACAGATCTCTCCGGGGAGCTGTTTTTT. This encodes CASSLGTDLSGELFF.

The table lists this clonotype with a few counts. The chain combines TRBV20-1 with TRBJ2-5; D is undetermined. The CDR3 extends over 13 amino acids. Trimming cost V 6 bases and J 2 bases, with 13 bases left between them. Germline V gives CDR1 DFQATT, CDR2 SNEGSKA (reference sequence). CDR3 bases: TGCAGTGCCCGCGGACGTTTGCAAGAGACCCAGTACTTC. It translates to CSARGRLQETQYF.